These T cell receptor beta chains were read from a single sample in a study of cytomegalovirus exposure and HLA in healthy donors. Generated by immunoSEQ multiplex PCR, the TCRdb table keeps only in-frame clones and is missing some. This sample has roughly 90,000 clones; roughly 80% occur once, and the top ten carry 4.6%. Sample: PBMCs. These receptors all stem from a woman in her thirties or forties in good health and CMV-seropositive. The CDR3 runs from the conserved cysteine through the conserved F or W. The order of the fields is J gene, V gene, D gene, clone size, CDR3 protein, CDR3 DNA. The D gene is left open where the match is weak. Size is stated for part of the rows, as once, few or many counts, or as a class when the clone is expanded.

>TRBJ2-3|TRBV9|TRBD2|once
CASSVSGHSTDTQYF
TGTGCCAGCAGCGTTAGCGGGCATAGCACAGATACGCAGTATTTT
>TRBJ1-3|TRBV9|NA|NA
CASSGGLRSYGNTIYF
TGTGCCAGCAGCGGGGGACTGAGATCTTACGGAAACACCATATATTTT
>TRBJ2-2|TRBV27|NA|NA
CASSAKNVPNTGELFF
TGTGCCAGCAGTGCTAAGAATGTACCGAACACCGGGGAGCTGTTTTTT
>TRBJ2-7|TRBV7-2|TRBD2|NA
CASSYRLAGGYEQYF
TGTGCCAGCAGCTACCGACTAGCGGGAGGGTACGAGCAGTACTTC
>TRBJ2-7|TRBV18|NA|NA
CASSSESGFSYEQYF
TGTGCCAGCTCATCAGAGTCGGGGTTTTCCTACGAGCAGTACTTC
>TRBJ1-1|TRBV6-5|TRBD1|NA
CASSRIRDSEAFF
TGTGCCAGCAGTCGGATCCGGGACAGTGAAGCTTTCTTT
>TRBJ2-7|TRBV6-5|NA|few
CASSELPPPYEQYF
TGTGCCAGCAGTGAACTACCACCTCCCTACGAGCAGTACTTC
>TRBJ2-7|TRBV6-6|TRBD2|NA
CASAGYGTSDVEQYF
TGTGCCAGCGCCGGGTACGGGACTAGCGATGTCGAGCAGTACTTC
>TRBJ2-5|TRBV11-2|NA|NA
CASSSGDRQGETQYF
TGTGCCAGCAGCTCAGGGGACCGACAAGGGGAGACCCAGTACTTC
>TRBJ2-1|TRBV11-2|TRBD2|few
CASSLRLAGGGNEQFF
TGTGCCAGCAGCTTACGACTAGCGGGAGGGGGCAATGAGCAGTTCTTC
>TRBJ1-5|TRBV6-5|NA|few
CASSDTVRQPQHF
TGTGCCAGCAGTGACACTGTCCGTCAGCCCCAGCATTTT
>TRBJ2-1|TRBV28|NA|NA
CASSPPRAYNEQFF
TGTGCCAGCAGTCCCCCCCGGGCCTACAATGAGCAGTTCTTC
>TRBJ1-2|TRBV29-1|TRBD1|NA
CSVVETGSRYGYTF
TGCAGCGTTGTGGAGACAGGGTCACGGTATGGCTACACCTTC
>TRBJ2-3|TRBV5-1|NA|NA
CASSNPSSDTQYF
TGCGCCAGCAGTAATCCTAGTTCAGATACGCAGTATTTT
>TRBJ1-6|TRBV11-2|TRBD1|NA
CASSLTGGNSPLHF
TGTGCCAGCAGCCTGACAGGGGGTAATTCACCCCTCCACTTT
>TRBJ1-5|TRBV9|NA|NA
CASSVGTTERRQPQHF
TGTGCCAGCAGCGTAGGGACTACGGAACGGCGTCAGCCCCAGCATTTT
>TRBJ1-5|TRBV7-9|TRBD1|NA
CASSFWTGISNQPQHF
TGTGCCAGCAGCTTCTGGACAGGGATTAGCAATCAGCCCCAGCATTTT
>TRBJ1-5|TRBV12-5|NA|NA
CASGVGGGQPQHF
TGTGCTAGTGGTGTAGGGGGTGGTCAGCCCCAGCATTTT
>TRBJ2-7|TRBV6-5|NA|NA
CASSYGGDAAYEQYF
TGTGCCAGCAGTTACGGAGGGGACGCCGCCTACGAGCAGTACTTC
>TRBJ2-4|TRBV7-2|NA|NA
CASSSVVNIQYF
TGTGCCAGCAGCTCCGTAGTGAACATTCAGTACTTC
>TRBJ2-3|TRBV7-3|NA|NA
CASSLGGNTDTQYF
TGTGCCAGCAGCTTAGGCGGAAACACAGATACGCAGTATTTT
>TRBJ2-7|TRBV2|TRBD1|NA
CASRLGTGAFYEQYF
TGTGCCAGCAGACTAGGGACAGGGGCTTTCTACGAGCAGTACTTC
>TRBJ2-5|TRBV5-6|NA|NA
CASSLGAETQYF
TGTGCCAGCAGCTTGGGGGCGGAGACCCAGTACTTC
>TRBJ2-2|TRBV4-1|TRBD2|few
CASSQDSGRGTGELFF
TGCGCCAGCAGCCAAGATTCGGGGAGGGGCACCGGGGAGCTGTTTTTT
>TRBJ2-6|TRBV25-1|NA|once
CASSDRRVYSANVLTF
TGTGCCAGCAGTGATAGGCGGGTATACTCCGCCAACGTCCTGACTTTC
>TRBJ1-1|TRBV4-2|TRBD1|NA
CASSQAAGQLNTEAFF
TGTGCCAGCAGCCAAGCTGCGGGACAGCTGAACACTGAAGCTTTCTTT
>TRBJ2-1|TRBV30|NA|NA
CAWRANRNEQFF
TGTGCCTGGAGGGCAAACAGGAATGAGCAGTTCTTC